A selection of T cell receptor beta chains follows, all from one sample in a study of OX40 agonist ivuxolimab in advanced cancers. Sequenced by immunoSEQ multiplex PCR; TCRdb stores in-frame clones only, minus some. Among 30,000 to 40,000 clones listed, 80% were seen once. The input for sequencing was CD4+ or CD8+ T cells sorted from blood, taken in a trial of the OX40 agonist ivuxolimab. Receptors were obtained from an adult with an advanced solid tumor such as melanoma, head and neck, liver or kidney cancer. CDR3s include the opening cysteine and the closing phenylalanine or tryptophan. D genes are given only for firm matches. Where a row states a size, it is once, few, many or the class of an expanded clone; other rows omit it.

D	V	size	J	DNA	CDR3
-	TRBV20-1	-	TRBJ2-1	TGCAGTGCTGGGTCGGACAATGAGCAGTTCTTC	CSAGSDNEQFF
-	TRBV5-1	-	TRBJ2-3	TGCGCCACCGGGGGCGGGGATTCGACAGATACGCAGTATTTT	CATGGGDSTDTQYF
TRBD2	TRBV29-1	-	TRBJ2-5	TGCAGCGTTGCCGGGGAGGGAGAGACCCAGTACTTC	CSVAGEGETQYF
TRBD1	TRBV27	-	TRBJ2-7	TGTGCCAGCACTTCTCACCAGAGGGACAGGGGGAGAGGCGAGCAGTACTTC	CASTSHQRDRGRGEQYF
TRBD2	TRBV7-2	-	TRBJ2-2	TGTGCCAGCAGCTTAGCGAGCGGGGGGATCACCGGGGAGCTGTTTTTT	CASSLASGGITGELFF
-	TRBV19	-	TRBJ2-7	TGTGCCAGTAAGGGGACAAGGAAGTCTTACGAGCAGTACTTC	CASKGTRKSYEQYF
-	TRBV19	-	TRBJ2-5	TGTGCCAGTAGTACGGGCGGGACCGTAGGTTACCAAGAGACCCAGTACTTC	CASSTGGTVGYQETQYF
-	TRBV6-1	-	TRBJ2-7	TGTGCCACCATAGGAACAGCCCAAACCTACGAGCAGTACTTC	CATIGTAQTYEQYF
-	TRBV7-6	-	TRBJ1-2	TGTGCCAGCAGCTTAGGAGGGCGAGGCTACACCTTC	CASSLGGRGYTF
-	TRBV6-1	few	TRBJ1-4	TGTGCCAGCAGTGTAGGCCCATTTAATGAAAAACTGTTTTTT	CASSVGPFNEKLFF
TRBD1	TRBV4-2	once	TRBJ1-2	TGTGCCAGCAGCTTAGATGCGGGACAGAGTAACTATGGCTACACCTTC	CASSLDAGQSNYGYTF
TRBD2	TRBV27	-	TRBJ2-7	TGTGCCAGCAGTTACCTAGCGGGATCCTACGAGCAGTACTTC	CASSYLAGSYEQYF
TRBD2	TRBV5-4	-	TRBJ2-7	TGTGCCAGCAGCTTGGTAGGGGGACTAGCGGGGGGCTCCGAGCAGTACTTC	CASSLVGGLAGGSEQYF
-	TRBV10-3	-	TRBJ2-7	TGTGCCATCAGTGAACTTACGGGACACAACGAGCAGTACTTC	CAISELTGHNEQYF
-	TRBV9	once	TRBJ2-3	TGTGCCAGCAGCGTAGCCCCAGATAGCACAGATACGCAGTATTTT	CASSVAPDSTDTQYF
-	TRBV9	once	TRBJ2-2	TGTGCCAGCAGCGTAGGGGGGGCGACGGCCGGGGAGCTGTTTTTT	CASSVGGATAGELFF
-	TRBV18	-	TRBJ2-3	TGTGCCAGCTCACCTTCCCGGGGCACAGATACGCAGTATTTT	CASSPSRGTDTQYF
TRBD1	TRBV7-2	-	TRBJ2-1	TGTGCCAGCAGCCGGACAGGGGGCAATGAGCAGTTCTTC	CASSRTGGNEQFF
-	TRBV28	-	TRBJ2-7	TGTGCCAGCAGTTTCGACCCCTTGAACGAGCAGTACTTC	CASSFDPLNEQYF
TRBD2	TRBV7-3	-	TRBJ2-1	TGTGCCAGCAGCGCCCTAGCGGCCTCCTACAATGAGCAGTTCTTC	CASSALAASYNEQFF
TRBD2	TRBV2	-	TRBJ2-7	TGTGCCAGCAGGAGGAGGCTAGCGGAATTCCGCAGTCTCCTCTACTACGAGCAGTACTTC	CASRRRLAEFRSLLYYEQYF